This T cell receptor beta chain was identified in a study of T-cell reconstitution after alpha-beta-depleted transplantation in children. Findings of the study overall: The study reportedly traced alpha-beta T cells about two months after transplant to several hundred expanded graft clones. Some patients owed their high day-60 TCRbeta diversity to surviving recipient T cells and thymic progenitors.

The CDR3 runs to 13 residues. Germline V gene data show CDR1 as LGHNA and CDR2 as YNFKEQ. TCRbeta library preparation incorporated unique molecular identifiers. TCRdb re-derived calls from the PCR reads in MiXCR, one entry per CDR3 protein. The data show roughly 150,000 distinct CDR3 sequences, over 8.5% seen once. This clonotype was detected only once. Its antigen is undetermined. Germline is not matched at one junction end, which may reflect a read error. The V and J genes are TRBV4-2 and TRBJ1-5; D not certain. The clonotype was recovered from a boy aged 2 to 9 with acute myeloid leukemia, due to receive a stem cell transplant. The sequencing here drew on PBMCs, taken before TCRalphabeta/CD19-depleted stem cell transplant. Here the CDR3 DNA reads TGTGCCAGCAGCCAAGATAGCAATAAGCCCCAGCATTTT. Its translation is CASSQDSNKPQHF.